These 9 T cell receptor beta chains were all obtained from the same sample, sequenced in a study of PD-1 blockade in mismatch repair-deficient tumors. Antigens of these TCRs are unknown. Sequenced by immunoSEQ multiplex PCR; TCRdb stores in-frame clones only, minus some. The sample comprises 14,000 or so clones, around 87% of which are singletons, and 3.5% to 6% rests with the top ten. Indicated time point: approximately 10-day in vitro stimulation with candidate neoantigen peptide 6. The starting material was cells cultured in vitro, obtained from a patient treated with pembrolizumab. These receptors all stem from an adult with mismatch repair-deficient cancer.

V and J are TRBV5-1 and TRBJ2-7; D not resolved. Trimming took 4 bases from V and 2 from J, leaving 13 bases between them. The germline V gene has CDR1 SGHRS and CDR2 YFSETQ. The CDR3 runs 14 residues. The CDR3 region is CASSHSESPYEQYF. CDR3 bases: TGCGCCAGCAGCCATTCAGAGTCCCCCTACGAGCAGTACTTC.

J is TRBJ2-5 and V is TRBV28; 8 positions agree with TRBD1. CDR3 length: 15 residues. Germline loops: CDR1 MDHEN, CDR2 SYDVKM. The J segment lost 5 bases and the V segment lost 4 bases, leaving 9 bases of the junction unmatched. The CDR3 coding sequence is TGTGCCAGCAGTTCCCTGGCAGGGGGCGGGGAGACCCAGTACTTC. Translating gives CASSSLAGGGETQYF.

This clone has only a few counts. CDR3: CASRRGQFYGYTF. CDR3 DNA: TGTGCCAGCAGGAGGGGACAATTTTATGGCTACACCTTC. The chain employs TRBV6-5 and TRBJ1-2, with a possible D match to TRBD1 (6 bases). CDR3 size: 13 residues. The germline gives CDR1 MNHEY, CDR2 SVGAGI. The V and J ends lost 6 bases and 5 bases respectively, with 13 bases between them.

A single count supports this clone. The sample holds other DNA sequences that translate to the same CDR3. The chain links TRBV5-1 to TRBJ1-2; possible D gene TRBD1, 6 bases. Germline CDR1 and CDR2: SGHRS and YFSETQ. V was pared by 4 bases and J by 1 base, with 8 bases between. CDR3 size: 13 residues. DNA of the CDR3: TGCGCCAGCAGCCCAGGGGTTAACTATGGCTACACCTTC. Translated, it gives CASSPGVNYGYTF.

CDR3 nucleotides: TGCGCCAGCAGCCACGGGGTCACCTACAATGAGCAGTTCTTC. The encoded protein is CASSHGVTYNEQFF. This chain links TRBV4-1 with TRBJ2-1; a possible D gene is TRBD2 (5 bases). V lost 3 bases to trimming and J lost 2 bases, with 8 bases between them. CDR3 length: 14 amino acids. Germline assignment: CDR1 MGHRA and CDR2 YSYEKL.

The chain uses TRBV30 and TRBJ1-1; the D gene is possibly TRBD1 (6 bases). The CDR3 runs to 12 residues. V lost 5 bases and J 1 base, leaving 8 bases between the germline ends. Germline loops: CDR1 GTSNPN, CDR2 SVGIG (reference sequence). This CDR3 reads CAWEGENTEAFF. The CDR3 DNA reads TGTGCCTGGGAGGGGGAGAACACTGAAGCTTTCTTT.

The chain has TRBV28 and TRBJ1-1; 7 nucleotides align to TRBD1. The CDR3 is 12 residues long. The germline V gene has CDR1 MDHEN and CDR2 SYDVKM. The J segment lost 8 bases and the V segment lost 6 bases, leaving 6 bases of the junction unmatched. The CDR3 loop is CASSLPQGEAFF. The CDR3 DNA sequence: TGTGCCAGCAGCCTACCACAGGGGGAAGCTTTCTTT.

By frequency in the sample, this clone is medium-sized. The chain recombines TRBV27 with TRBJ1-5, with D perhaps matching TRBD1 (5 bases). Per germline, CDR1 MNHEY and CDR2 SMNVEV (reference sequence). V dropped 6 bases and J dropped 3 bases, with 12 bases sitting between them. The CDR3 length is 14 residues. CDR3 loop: CASSPGGTNQPQHF. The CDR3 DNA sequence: TGTGCCAGCAGCCCGGGGGGGACCAATCAGCCCCAGCATTTT.

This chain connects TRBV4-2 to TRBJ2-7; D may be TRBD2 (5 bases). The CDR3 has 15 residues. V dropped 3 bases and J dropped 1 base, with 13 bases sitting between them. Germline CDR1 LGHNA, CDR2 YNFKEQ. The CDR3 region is CASSHRRSGSYEQYF. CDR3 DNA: TGTGCCAGCAGCCATAGGAGAAGCGGATCCTACGAGCAGTACTTC.